The rows below give T cell receptor beta chains drawn from one sample of a study of cytomegalovirus exposure and HLA in healthy donors. Generated by immunoSEQ multiplex PCR, the TCRdb table keeps only in-frame clones and is missing some. This sample has fewer than 180,000 clones, with roughly 78% found just once. The sample consisted of PBMCs. Receptors were obtained from a man aged 50-60 years in good health and CMV-seropositive. The CDR3 runs from the conserved cysteine through the conserved F or W. D genes are given only for firm matches. The size of a clone is reported for some rows only, either as once, few or many, or as a class for expanded clones.

V gene,clone size,CDR3 length,D gene,J gene,CDR3 DNA,CDR3 protein
TRBV11-2,-,13,-,TRBJ2-7,TGTGCCAGCAGTTTCTACGACAGCTACGAGCAGTACTTC,CASSFYDSYEQYF
TRBV18,-,15,TRBD2,TRBJ2-1,TGTGCCAGCTCCCTACAGGCGGGAGGAGGTAATGAGCAGTTCTTC,CASSLQAGGGNEQFF
TRBV27,once,11,-,TRBJ2-7,TGTGCCACTCGACGAGGGGGCGAGCAGTACTTC,CATRRGGEQYF
TRBV27,-,16,-,TRBJ1-1,TGTGCCAGCAGTTTTTTATTACCGGGACAAAACACTGAAGCTTTCTTT,CASSFLLPGQNTEAFF
TRBV30,-,15,TRBD1,TRBJ2-7,TGTGCCTGCAAAAACCGGGACAGGGGTTCCTACGAGCAGTACTTC,CACKNRDRGSYEQYF
TRBV11-3,-,15,TRBD2,TRBJ2-1,TGTGCCAGCAGCGCGGGACTAGCGGGAGGTACTGAGCAGTTCTTC,CASSAGLAGGTEQFF
TRBV12-2,-,14,-,TRBJ2-7,TGTGCAAGTCGCTTAGGTCTCAGCTCCTACGAGCAGTACTTC,CASRLGLSSYEQYF
TRBV10-3,-,13,TRBD1,TRBJ2-7,TGTGCCACGGGAAGGGACAGGGACCACGAGCAGTACTTC,CATGRDRDHEQYF
TRBV7-2,-,15,TRBD1,TRBJ1-2,TGTGCCAGCAGCTTAGGACAGGGGGCTAACTATGGCTACACCTTC,CASSLGQGANYGYTF
TRBV2,-,17,TRBD1,TRBJ2-7,TGTGCCAGCAGTGAGAGACTGCCGGGACAGGGCTCCTACGAGCAGTACTTC,CASSERLPGQGSYEQYF
TRBV7-9,-,12,-,TRBJ2-5,TGTGCCAGCAGCCAACTGCGGGAGACCCAGTACTTC,CASSQLRETQYF
TRBV18,once,12,-,TRBJ1-1,TGTGCCAGCTCACGCTCGGGGTTTGAAGCTTTCTTT,CASSRSGFEAFF
TRBV4-2,-,15,TRBD2,TRBJ2-1,TGTGCCAGCAGCCGCGGACTAGCGGTTAACAATGAGCAGTTCTTC,CASSRGLAVNNEQFF
TRBV11-2,-,15,-,TRBJ1-2,TGTGCCAGCAGACCTCCGGAAGGGAGCAGCTATGGCTACACCTTC,CASRPPEGSSYGYTF
TRBV30,few,14,-,TRBJ2-6,TGTGCCTGGAACCGGGGCTCTGGGGCCAACGTCCTGACTTTC,CAWNRGSGANVLTF
TRBV7-9,-,13,-,TRBJ1-6,TGTGCCAGCAGCTTAGGGGAGATTTCACCCCTCCACTTT,CASSLGEISPLHF
TRBV5-4,-,15,TRBD1,TRBJ2-7,TGTGCCAGCAGCTCACCGGGACAGGGGGCATACGAGCAGTACTTC,CASSSPGQGAYEQYF
TRBV28,few,16,TRBD1,TRBJ2-7,TGTGCCAGCAGACCCGGAATCGTGGACAGGGGTCACGAGCAGTACTTC,CASRPGIVDRGHEQYF
TRBV7-9,-,16,TRBD2,TRBJ2-1,TGTGCCAGCAGATCTACTAGCGGGAGGGTCTACAATGAGCAGTTCTTC,CASRSTSGRVYNEQFF
TRBV14,-,19,TRBD2,TRBJ2-7,TGTGCCAGCAGCCAAGACCCTATAGGGCGACTAGCGGGAGAAAACGAGCAGTACTTC,CASSQDPIGRLAGENEQYF
TRBV6-1,-,15,-,TRBJ2-1,TGTGCCAGCAGTGAAATTACTAGCACCTACAATGAGCAGTTCTTC,CASSEITSTYNEQFF
TRBV19,-,12,-,TRBJ2-1,TGTGCCAGTAGCCCCCCTGCGGGTGAGCAGTTCTTC,CASSPPAGEQFF
TRBV7-9,-,15,-,TRBJ1-3,TGTGCCAGCAGCTTAGCAGGGAGCTCTGGAAACACCATATATTTT,CASSLAGSSGNTIYF
TRBV28,few,14,-,TRBJ2-3,TGTGCCACCCGAAGGCAGGGGGGAACAGATACGCAGTATTTT,CATRRQGGTDTQYF
TRBV29-1,-,13,-,TRBJ2-2,TGCAGCGTTGTACGGGAGAGCACCGGGGAGCTGTTTTTT,CSVVRESTGELFF
TRBV19,-,15,TRBD1,TRBJ1-4,TGTGCCAGTATCCGGGACAGGGATTTAATGATCAAACTGTTTTTT,CASIRDRDLMIKLFF
TRBV9,-,14,TRBD1,TRBJ1-4,TGTGCCAGCAGCGAAGGACAGGGAGAAGAAAAACTGTTTTTT,CASSEGQGEEKLFF
TRBV5-1,-,14,-,TRBJ2-5,TGCGCCAGCAGCTTGGCAGGGTACCAAGAGACCCAGTACTTC,CASSLAGYQETQYF
TRBV30,few,13,-,TRBJ2-6,TGTGCCTGGACCTCACTTGGGGCCAACGTCCTGACTTTC,CAWTSLGANVLTF
TRBV5-6,-,14,TRBD2,TRBJ2-1,TGTGCCAGCAGCTTCGGAGCGGGGGGGTGTGAGCAGTTCTTC,CASSFGAGGCEQFF
TRBV7-9,-,13,-,TRBJ2-3,TGTGCCAGCAGCTTAATAGTCACAGATACGCAGTATTTT,CASSLIVTDTQYF
TRBV5-1,once,16,TRBD1,TRBJ1-1,TGCGCCAGCAGCGGGGGACAGGGGGCACTGAACACTGAAGCTTTCTTT,CASSGGQGALNTEAFF
TRBV6-5,-,15,TRBD1,TRBJ2-1,TGTGCCAGCAGTCCTACCGGGACAGCCTACAATGAGCAGTTCTTC,CASSPTGTAYNEQFF
TRBV5-1,-,15,-,TRBJ2-7,TGCGCCAGCAGCTTGTACGGTAGCCCTTCCTACGAGCAGTACTTC,CASSLYGSPSYEQYF
TRBV10-3,-,12,-,TRBJ2-7,TGTGCCATCAGCACACCACAATTAGAGCAGTACTTC,CAISTPQLEQYF
TRBV5-1,-,13,-,TRBJ2-7,TGCGCCAGCAGCAGTGGCGGGGAATACGAGCAGTACTTC,CASSSGGEYEQYF
TRBV5-1,few,17,TRBD1,TRBJ1-3,TGCGCCAGCAGGGCGACAGGGGGTGCGAGCTCTGGAAACACCATATATTTT,CASRATGGASSGNTIYF
TRBV20-1,-,11,-,TRBJ1-1,TGCAGTGCTAGAGGCGGCGCTGAAGCTTTCTTT,CSARGGAEAFF
TRBV9,-,13,-,TRBJ1-1,TGTGCCAGCAGCGTCGCAGTTAACACTGAAGCTTTCTTT,CASSVAVNTEAFF
TRBV19,few,17,TRBD1,TRBJ1-2,TGTGCCAGTAGTATAGTCGGGACAGGGGAACTTGGCTATGGCTACACCTTC,CASSIVGTGELGYGYTF
TRBV5-6,-,16,TRBD2,TRBJ2-2,TGTGCCAGCAGCTTGGAACCGGGACTAGCGACCGGGGAGCTGTTTTTT,CASSLEPGLATGELFF
TRBV7-9,once,14,-,TRBJ2-7,TGTGCCAGCGGCGGCCACAGGCAGGCCCTACGAGCATACTTC,CASGGHRQALRAYF
TRBV11-2,once,14,TRBD2,TRBJ2-7,TGTGCCAGCAGCCCCTTCGGGGGGGCCCACGAGCAGTACTTC,CASSPFGGAHEQYF
TRBV18,-,16,-,TRBJ2-1,TGTGCCAGCTCCTTGCGCCTTGGATCCGGGATGGATGAGCAGTTCTTC,CASSLRLGSGMDEQFF
TRBV25-1,-,13,-,TRBJ1-1,TGTGCCAGCAGCCTACAGGCGAACACTGAAGCTTTCTTT,CASSLQANTEAFF
TRBV7-8,-,16,-,TRBJ2-2,TGTGCCAGCAGACACCTCACCGGGATGAACACCGGGGAGCTGTTTTTT,CASRHLTGMNTGELFF
TRBV28,-,14,-,TRBJ1-4,TGTGCCAGCAGTTCAGGGCTCACTAATGAAAAACTGTTTTTT,CASSSGLTNEKLFF
TRBV5-1,-,15,TRBD2,TRBJ2-5,TGCGCCAGCAGAGGCGGGGGGGACCCACAAGAGACCCAGTACTTC,CASRGGGDPQETQYF
TRBV6-5,-,16,-,TRBJ2-5,TGTGCCAGCAGTTATATGAGGGGGAGGGCCGGGGAGACCCAGTACTTC,CASSYMRGRAGETQYF
TRBV6-5,few,15,TRBD2,TRBJ2-3,TGTGCCAGCAGTGTGGGGCGGGAGACGTCAGATACGCAGTATTTT,CASSVGRETSDTQYF
TRBV5-1,-,15,-,TRBJ2-2,TGCGCCAGCAGCTTGGGGGGACACAACACCGGGGAGCTGTTTTTT,CASSLGGHNTGELFF
TRBV27,-,15,-,TRBJ1-5,TGTGCCAGCAGTTTTGTTTGGTCCAGAGGTCAGCCCCAGCATTTT,CASSFVWSRGQPQHF
TRBV5-1,-,15,TRBD1,TRBJ2-7,TGCGCCAGCAGCTTGGGGGACAGGGCAGGGTACGAGCAGTACTTC,CASSLGDRAGYEQYF
TRBV23-1,-,16,TRBD1,TRBJ2-5,TGCGCCAGCAGTCTCCCCGGGACAGGGATTATTGAGACCCAGTACTTC,CASSLPGTGIIETQYF
TRBV27,-,17,TRBD1,TRBJ2-1,TGTGCCAGCAGTTCAGGGGGTCCAGGGAGCTCCTACAATGAGCAGTTCTTC,CASSSGGPGSSYNEQFF
TRBV5-4,-,15,-,TRBJ1-2,TGTGCCAGCAGCTTGGGTGGGTCGGGAGACTATGGCTACACCTTC,CASSLGGSGDYGYTF
TRBV29-1,-,14,TRBD2,TRBJ2-2,TGCAGCGCCCGACTAGCGGCGAGCACCGGGGAGCTGTTTTTT,CSARLAASTGELFF
TRBV6-5,-,14,-,TRBJ2-2,TGTGCCAGCAGTTTCGGTGTAAACGCCGGGGAGCTGTTTTTT,CASSFGVNAGELFF
TRBV7-6,-,16,TRBD1,TRBJ1-3,TGTGCCAGCAGCTTAGTGGGACAGAACTCTGGAAACACCATATATTTT,CASSLVGQNSGNTIYF